This T cell receptor (beta chain) was captured in a study of early T cells in non-severe SARS-CoV-2 infection. Across the study: Sequencing was performed on bulk RNA from unsorted whole blood, leaving chains unpaired.

This clonotype has ten or more counts. cDNA molecules, individually, were tagged with unique molecular identifiers. TCRdb passed the 5' RACE reads through MiXCR, listing each CDR3 protein once. The data show 57,000 or so distinct CDR3 sequences, roughly 5.9% seen once. V was cut by 5 bases and J by 2 bases, with 18 bases left in between. The CDR3 consists of 16 residues. Germline CDR1 SGHTA, CDR2 FQGNSA. The V call is TRBV7-2, the J call TRBJ2-5; perhaps TRBD2 as D (6 bases). The sequenced sample was whole blood. The sequence came from an adult who was a healthcare worker with PCR-confirmed SARS-CoV-2 infection or an uninfected control (not recorded which). CDR3 amino acids: CASSPGLRGAQETQYF. The DNA of the CDR3 is TGTGCCAGCAGCCCGGGCCTGCGGGGCGCTCAAGAGACCCAGTACTTC.